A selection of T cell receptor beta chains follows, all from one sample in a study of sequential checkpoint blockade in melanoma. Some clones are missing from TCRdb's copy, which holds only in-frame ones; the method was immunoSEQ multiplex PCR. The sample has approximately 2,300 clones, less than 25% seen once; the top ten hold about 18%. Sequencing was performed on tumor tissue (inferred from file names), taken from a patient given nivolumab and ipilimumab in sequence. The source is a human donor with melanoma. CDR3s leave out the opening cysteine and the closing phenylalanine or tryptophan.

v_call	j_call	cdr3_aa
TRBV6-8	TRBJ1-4	ASSDRPNEKLF
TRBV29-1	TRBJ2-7	SVRGTSGREGEQY
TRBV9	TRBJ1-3	ASSLREGFSGNTIY
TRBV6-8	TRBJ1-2	ASRDPGNYGYT
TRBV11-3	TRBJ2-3	ASSLAAGGFEDTQY
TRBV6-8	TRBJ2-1	ASSRTGTRYYNEQF
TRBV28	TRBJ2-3	ASSFLGQGRTDTQY
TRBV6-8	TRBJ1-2	ASSYSWRLSYGYT
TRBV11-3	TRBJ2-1	ASSPSASSLHEQF
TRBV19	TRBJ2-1	ASRQSNEQF
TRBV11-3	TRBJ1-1	ASSPKRLAGPMNTEAF
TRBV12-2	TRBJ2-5	AGSAGATSRETQY
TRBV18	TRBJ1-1	ASSPLLADREGTEAF
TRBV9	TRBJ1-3	ASTRGYRDGNTIY
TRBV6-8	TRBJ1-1	ASSYGGPEAF
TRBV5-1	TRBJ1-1	ASSVLTGRTEAF
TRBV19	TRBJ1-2	ASSNQQGPGDGYT
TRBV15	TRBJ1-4	ATSRDRHREHEKLF
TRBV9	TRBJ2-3	ASSVNGGTDTQY
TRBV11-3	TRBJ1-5	ASSATTGGLSNQPQH
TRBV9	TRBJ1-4	ASSPSDRGRDEKLF
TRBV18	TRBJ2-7	ASSSTGAYEQY
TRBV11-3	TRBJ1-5	ASSLGAATGGLSNQPQH
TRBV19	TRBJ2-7	ASSIMVAGGYEQY
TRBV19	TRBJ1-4	ASRGGATNEKLF
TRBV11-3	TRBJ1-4	ASSLVPGGATNEKLF
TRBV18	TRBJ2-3	ASSPERATDTQY
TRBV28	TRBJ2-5	ASSLWDQETQY
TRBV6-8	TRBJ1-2	ASGRGTPAGYT
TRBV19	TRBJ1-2	ASSMAGTGSPYGYT
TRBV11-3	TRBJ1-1	ASSFWESLANTEAF
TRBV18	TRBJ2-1	ASSLQGYYNEQF
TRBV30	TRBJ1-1	AWNRGSLTEAF
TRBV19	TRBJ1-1	ATDGRSGGTEAF
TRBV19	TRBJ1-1	ASSIGRSRGQDTEAF
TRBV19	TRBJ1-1	ASSRGGGNTEAF
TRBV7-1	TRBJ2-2	ASSSRRGGELF
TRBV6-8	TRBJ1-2	ASSRQVANYGYT
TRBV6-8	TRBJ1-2	ASFDRASRRFQIYT
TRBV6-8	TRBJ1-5	ASSAQGPNQPQH
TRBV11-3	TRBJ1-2	ASSFPGTGSRGYT
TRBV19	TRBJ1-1	ASSPGGTNTEAF
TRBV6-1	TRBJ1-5	ASSEDMGASGQPQH
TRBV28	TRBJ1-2	ASSFWTFGYT
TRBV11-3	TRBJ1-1	ASNSGNPNTEAF
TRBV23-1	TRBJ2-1	ASSQDPGGTYNEQF
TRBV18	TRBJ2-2	ASSRHPENTGELF
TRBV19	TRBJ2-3	ASSVLAGGDTQY
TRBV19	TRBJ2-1	ASSIGGANEQF
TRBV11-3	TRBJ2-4	ASSLGKTTPAAKNIQY
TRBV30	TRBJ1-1	AWSPRLRGTEAF
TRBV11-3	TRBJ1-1	ASSLGQAGNTEAF
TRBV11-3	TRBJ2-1	ASSLDGSLNEQF